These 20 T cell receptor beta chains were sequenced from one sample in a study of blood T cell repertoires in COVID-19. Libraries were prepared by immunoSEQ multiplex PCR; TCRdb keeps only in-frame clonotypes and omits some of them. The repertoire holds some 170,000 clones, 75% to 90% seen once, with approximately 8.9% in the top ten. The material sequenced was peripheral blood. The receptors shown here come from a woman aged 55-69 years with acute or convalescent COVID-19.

The CDR3 DNA is TGTGCTGCCCATGAGACTAGCGGGCGCTACAATGAGCAGTTCTTC. It yields the protein CAAHETSGRYNEQFF. The chain is built from TRBV30 and TRBJ2-1; the match to TRBD2 covers 10 bases. The CDR3 has 15 residues. In germline, CDR1 is GTSNPN, CDR2 SVGIG (reference sequence). Full variable domain (outside the CDR3, taken from reference TRBV30 and TRBJ2-1): SQTIHQWPATLVQPVGSPLSLECTVEGTSNPNLYWYRQAAGRGLQLLFYSVGIGQISSEVPQNLSASRPQDRQFILSSKKLLLSDSGFYLCAAHETSGRYNEQFFGPGTRLTVL.

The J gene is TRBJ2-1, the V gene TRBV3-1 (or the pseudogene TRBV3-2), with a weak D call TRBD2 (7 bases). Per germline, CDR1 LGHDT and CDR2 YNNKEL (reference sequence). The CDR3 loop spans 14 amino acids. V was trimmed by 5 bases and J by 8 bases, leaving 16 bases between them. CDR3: CASSSRWGGDEQFF. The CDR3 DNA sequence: TGTGCCAGCAGCTCACGCTGGGGGGGCGATGAGCAGTTCTTC.

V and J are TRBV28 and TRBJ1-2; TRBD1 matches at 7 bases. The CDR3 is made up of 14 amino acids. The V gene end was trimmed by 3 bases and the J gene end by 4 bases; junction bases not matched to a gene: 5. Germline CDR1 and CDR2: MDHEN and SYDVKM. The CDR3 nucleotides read TGTGCCAGCAGTTTCCTGGGACAGCCCTATGGCTACACCTTC. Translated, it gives CASSFLGQPYGYTF.

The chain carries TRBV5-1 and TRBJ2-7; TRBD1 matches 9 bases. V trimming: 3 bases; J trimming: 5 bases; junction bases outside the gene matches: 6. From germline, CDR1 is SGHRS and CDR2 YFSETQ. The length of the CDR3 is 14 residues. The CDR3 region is CASSSLGTGNEQYF. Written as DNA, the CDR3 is TGCGCCAGCAGCTCGCTAGGGACAGGGAACGAGCAGTACTTC.

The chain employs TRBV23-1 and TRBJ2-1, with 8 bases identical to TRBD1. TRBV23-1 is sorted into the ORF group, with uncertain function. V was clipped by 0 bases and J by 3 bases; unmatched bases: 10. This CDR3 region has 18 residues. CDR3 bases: TGCGCCAGCAGTCAATCACCCCCGACAGGGGTCCACTACAATGAGCAGTTCTTC. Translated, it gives CASSQSPPTGVHYNEQFF.

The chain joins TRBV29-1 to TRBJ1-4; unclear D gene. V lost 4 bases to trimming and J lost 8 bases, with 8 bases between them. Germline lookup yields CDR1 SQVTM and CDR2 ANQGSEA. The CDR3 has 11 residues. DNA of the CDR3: TGCAGCGTTGGTAGGGAGGAAAAACTGTTTTTT. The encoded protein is CSVGREEKLFF.

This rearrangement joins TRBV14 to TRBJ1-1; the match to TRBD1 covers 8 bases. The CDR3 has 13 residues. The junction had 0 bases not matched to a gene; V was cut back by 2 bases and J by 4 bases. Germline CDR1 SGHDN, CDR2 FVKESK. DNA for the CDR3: TGTGCCAGCAGCCAAACAGGGGGCACTGAAGCTTTCTTT. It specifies CASSQTGGTEAFF. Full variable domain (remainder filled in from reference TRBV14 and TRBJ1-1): EAGVTQFPSHSVIEKGQTVTLRCDPISGHDNLYWYRRVMGKEIKFLLHFVKESKQDESGMPNNRFLAERTGGTYSTLKVQPAELEDSGVYFCASSQTGGTEAFFGQGTRLTVV.

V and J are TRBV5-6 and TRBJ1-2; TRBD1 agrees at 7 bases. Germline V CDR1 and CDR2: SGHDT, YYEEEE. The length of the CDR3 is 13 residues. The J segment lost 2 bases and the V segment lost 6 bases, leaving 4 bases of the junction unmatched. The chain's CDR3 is CASTATGNYGYTF. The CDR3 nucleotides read TGTGCCAGCACCGCGACAGGGAACTATGGCTACACCTTC.

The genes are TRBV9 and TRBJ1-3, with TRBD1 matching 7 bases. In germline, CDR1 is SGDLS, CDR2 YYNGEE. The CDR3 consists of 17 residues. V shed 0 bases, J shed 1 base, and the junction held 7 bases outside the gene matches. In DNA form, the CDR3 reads TGTGCCAGCAGCGTAGATCTAGGGGGCGCTTCTGGAAACACCATATATTTT. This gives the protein CASSVDLGGASGNTIYF.

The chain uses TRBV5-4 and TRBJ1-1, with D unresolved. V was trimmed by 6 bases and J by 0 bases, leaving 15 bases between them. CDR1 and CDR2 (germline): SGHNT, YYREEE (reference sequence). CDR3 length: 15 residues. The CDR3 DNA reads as TGTGCCAGCAAACCCAGAGGTCACTTGAACACTGAAGCTTTCTTT. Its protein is CASKPRGHLNTEAFF.

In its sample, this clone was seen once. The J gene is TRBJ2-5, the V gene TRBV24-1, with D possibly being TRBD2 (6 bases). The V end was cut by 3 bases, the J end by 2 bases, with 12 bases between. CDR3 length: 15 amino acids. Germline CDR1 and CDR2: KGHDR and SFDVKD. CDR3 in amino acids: CATSDGPGEQETQYF. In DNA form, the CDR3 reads TGTGCCACCAGTGATGGCCCGGGAGAACAAGAGACCCAGTACTTC.

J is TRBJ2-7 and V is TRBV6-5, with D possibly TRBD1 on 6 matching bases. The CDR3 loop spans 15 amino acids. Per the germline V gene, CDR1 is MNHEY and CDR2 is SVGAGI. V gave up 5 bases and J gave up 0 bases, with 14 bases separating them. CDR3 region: CASSTLGQYSYEQYF. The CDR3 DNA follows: TGTGCCAGCAGTACCCTAGGACAGTACTCCTACGAGCAGTACTTC.

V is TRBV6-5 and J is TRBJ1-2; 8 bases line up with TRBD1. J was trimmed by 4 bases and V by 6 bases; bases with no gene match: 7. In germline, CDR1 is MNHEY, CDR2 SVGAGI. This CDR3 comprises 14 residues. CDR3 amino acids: CASRGTGLTYGYTF. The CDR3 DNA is TGTGCCAGCAGAGGGACAGGTCTGACCTATGGCTACACCTTC.

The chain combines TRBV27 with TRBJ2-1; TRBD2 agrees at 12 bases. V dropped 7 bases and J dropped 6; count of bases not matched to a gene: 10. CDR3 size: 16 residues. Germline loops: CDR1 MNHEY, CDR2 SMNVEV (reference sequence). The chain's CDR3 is CASTTRLAGVVNEQFF. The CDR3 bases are TGTGCCAGCACCACCCGACTAGCGGGAGTTGTCAATGAGCAGTTCTTC.

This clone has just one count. The CDR3 DNA follows: TGTGCCAGCAGCCCCCCCGGACAGGGCTACGAGCAGTACGTC. It encodes CASSPPGQGYEQYV. The chain uses TRBV7-9 and TRBJ2-7; the match to TRBD1 covers 8 bases. CDR1 and CDR2 (germline): SEHNR, FQNEAQ (reference sequence). CDR3 size: 14 residues. J gave up 3 bases and V 5 bases, and 6 bases lay outside the gene matches.

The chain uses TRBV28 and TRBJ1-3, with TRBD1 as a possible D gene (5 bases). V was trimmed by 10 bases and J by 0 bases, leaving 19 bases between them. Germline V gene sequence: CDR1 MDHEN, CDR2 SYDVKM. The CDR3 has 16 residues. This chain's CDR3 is CATAGEGTNSGNTIYF. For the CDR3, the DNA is TGTGCCACCGCGGGGGAGGGGACGAACTCTGGAAACACCATATATTTT.

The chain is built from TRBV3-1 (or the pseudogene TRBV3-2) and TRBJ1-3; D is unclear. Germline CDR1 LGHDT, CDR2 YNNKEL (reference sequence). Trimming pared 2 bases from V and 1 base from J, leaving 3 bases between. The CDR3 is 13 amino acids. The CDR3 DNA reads TGTGCCAGCAGCCAACTATCTGGAAACACCATATATTTT. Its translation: CASSQLSGNTIYF.

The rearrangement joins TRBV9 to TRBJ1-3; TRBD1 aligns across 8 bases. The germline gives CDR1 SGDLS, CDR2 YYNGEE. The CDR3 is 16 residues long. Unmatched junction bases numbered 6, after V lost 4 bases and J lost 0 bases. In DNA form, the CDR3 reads TGTGCCAGCAGCCGCCTACAGGGGGTCTCTGGAAACACCATATATTTT. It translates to CASSRLQGVSGNTIYF. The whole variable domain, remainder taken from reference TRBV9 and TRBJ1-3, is DSGVTQTPKHLITATGQRVTLRCSPRSGDLSVYWYQQSLDQGLQFLIQYYNGEERAKGNILERFSAQQFPDLHSELNLSSLELGDSALYFCASSRLQGVSGNTIYFGEGSWLTVV.

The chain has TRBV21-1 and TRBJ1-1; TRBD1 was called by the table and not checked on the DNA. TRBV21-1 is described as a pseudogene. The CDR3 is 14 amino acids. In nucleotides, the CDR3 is TGTGCCAGCAGCAACCGGTTACAGGGCGCTGAAGCTTTCTTT. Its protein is CASSNRLQGAEAFF.

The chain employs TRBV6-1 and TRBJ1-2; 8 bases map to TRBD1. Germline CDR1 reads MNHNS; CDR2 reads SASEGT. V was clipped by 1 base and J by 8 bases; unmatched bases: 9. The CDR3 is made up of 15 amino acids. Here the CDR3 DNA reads TGTGCCAGCAGTGAAGGTGGACAGGGTTATTACGGCTACACCTTC. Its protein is CASSEGGQGYYGYTF.